The rows below give T cell receptor beta chains drawn from one sample of a study of OX40 agonist ivuxolimab in advanced cancers. Only in-frame clones appear in the TCRdb table, and some are missing; sequencing was by immunoSEQ multiplex PCR. Of around 50,000 clones in the sample, roughly 92% were seen once. This specimen was CD4+ or CD8+ T cells sorted from blood, taken in a trial of the OX40 agonist ivuxolimab. These receptors were collected from an adult with an advanced solid tumor such as melanoma, head and neck, liver or kidney cancer. CDR3s include the opening cysteine and the closing phenylalanine or tryptophan. A D gene is named only where the DNA matches it firmly. Size values are once, few and many counts, or a class for expanded clones, and some rows have none.

TRBV5-4	TRBD1	-	16	TRBJ1-1	CASSSSTTGGNTEAFF	TGTGCCAGCAGCTCCTCTACGACAGGGGGGAACACTGAAGCTTTCTTT
TRBV2	-	-	14	TRBJ2-5	CASSAGLPDGTQYF	TGTGCCAGCAGTGCAGGGCTCCCAGATGGGACCCAGTACTTC
TRBV5-6	-	-	16	TRBJ1-1	CASSSLTGFGNTEAFF	TGTGCCAGCAGCTCCTTGACGGGGTTCGGGAACACTGAAGCTTTCTTT
TRBV7-2	-	-	15	TRBJ2-7	CASSPRPGSPGEQYF	TGTGCCAGCAGCCCGCGACCAGGGTCACCCGGCGAGCAGTACTTC
TRBV10-3	TRBD1	-	14	TRBJ1-5	CAISDRTGNQPQHF	TGTGCCATCAGTGACCGGACAGGGAATCAGCCCCAGCATTTT
TRBV7-2	-	-	13	TRBJ2-7	CASSSRPTYEQYF	TGTGCCAGCAGCTCCAGGCCAACCTACGAGCAGTACTTC
TRBV28	TRBD1	-	16	TRBJ1-2	CASSYLGTEIRRSYTF	TGTGCCAGCAGTTATCTCGGGACAGAGATAAGAAGGAGCTACACCTTC
TRBV6-5	-	-	12	TRBJ2-1	CASGQIYNEQFF	TGTGCCAGCGGTCAAATCTACAATGAGCAGTTCTTC
TRBV9	-	-	14	TRBJ2-1	CASSQGGRYNEQFF	TGTGCCAGCAGTCAGGGAGGAAGGTACAATGAGCAGTTCTTC
TRBV2	-	few	15	TRBJ1-5	CASEGHTGRGQPQHF	TGTGCCAGCGAAGGACACACAGGGAGGGGTCAGCCCCAGCATTTT
TRBV11-3	TRBD1	-	14	TRBJ2-7	CASSPRTGAYEQYF	TGTGCCAGCAGCCCGAGGACAGGGGCCTACGAGCAGTACTTC
TRBV5-1	-	once	14	TRBJ2-3	CASSFSTEADTQYF	TGCGCCAGCAGCTTTAGCACTGAGGCAGATACGCAGTATTTT
TRBV11-2	-	-	15	TRBJ2-1	CASSPRQSSYNEQFF	TGTGCCAGCAGCCCCCGACAGAGCTCCTACAATGAGCAGTTCTTC
TRBV27	-	-	13	TRBJ2-5	CASSLSRQETQYF	TGTGCCAGCAGTTTATCAAGGCAAGAGACCCAGTACTTC
TRBV5-1	-	-	15	TRBJ2-3	CASSLTTGSTDTQYF	TGCGCCAGCAGCTTAACGACAGGTAGCACAGATACGCAGTATTTT
TRBV19	-	-	17	TRBJ2-7	CASIISQGDWWAYEQYF	TGTGCCAGTATTATTAGCCAGGGGGACTGGTGGGCCTACGAGCAGTACTTC
TRBV12-5	TRBD2	-	14	TRBJ2-5	CASARGGAEETQYF	TGTGCTAGCGCGCGGGGGGGAGCCGAAGAGACCCAGTACTTC
TRBV4-1	TRBD2	-	15	TRBJ2-1	CASSQAPGLAGVPFF	TGCGCCAGCAGCCAGGCCCCGGGACTAGCGGGGGTCCCCTTCTTC
TRBV5-3	TRBD2	-	18	TRBJ2-3	CARSLYGTSGRAPDTQYF	TGTGCCAGAAGCTTGTACGGGACTAGCGGGAGGGCCCCAGATACGCAGTATTTT
TRBV7-8	TRBD1	-	18	TRBJ2-1	CASSLTGELPSSYNEQFF	TGTGCCAGCAGCTTGACAGGGGAACTCCCTAGCTCCTACAATGAGCAGTTCTTC
TRBV5-4	-	-	16	TRBJ1-5	CASSLGPRGWNQPQHF	TGTGCCAGCAGCTTGGGACCGAGGGGGTGGAATCAGCCCCAGCATTTT
TRBV7-6	TRBD1	-	15	TRBJ2-6	CASSKQGTGANVLTF	TGTGCCAGCAGCAAACAGGGGACTGGGGCCAACGTCCTGACTTTC
TRBV6-5	-	-	14	TRBJ2-2	CASSYGGVTGELFF	TGTGCCAGCAGTTACGGAGGGGTCACCGGGGAGCTGTTTTTT
TRBV6-6	-	-	13	TRBJ1-2	CASSHDRNYGYTF	TGTGCCAGCAGCCACGACCGCAACTATGGCTACACCTTC
TRBV5-1	-	-	14	TRBJ1-1	CASSLYGVDTEAFF	TGCGCCAGCAGCTTGTACGGGGTCGACACTGAAGCTTTCTTT
TRBV28	-	-	14	TRBJ1-5	CASSFGNSNQPQHF	TGTGCCAGCAGTTTTGGGAACAGCAATCAGCCCCAGCATTTT
TRBV28	-	-	14	TRBJ2-2	CASSLWVTDGELFF	TGTGCCAGCAGTTTATGGGTCACGGACGGGGAGCTGTTTTTT
TRBV6-5	-	-	12	TRBJ1-5	CASSYSGEPQHF	TGTGCCAGCAGTTACTCGGGGGAGCCCCAGCATTTT
TRBV2	-	-	15	TRBJ1-4	CASRPTWWRGEKLFF	TGTGCCAGCAGGCCTACGTGGTGGAGAGGAGAAAAACTGTTTTTT
TRBV5-4	TRBD1	-	16	TRBJ1-3	CASSVPQGAAGNTIYF	TGTGCCAGCAGCGTCCCACAGGGGGCAGCGGGAAACACCATATATTTT
TRBV7-9	-	-	15	TRBJ1-4	CASSLEAPPDEKLFF	TGTGCCAGCAGCTTGGAGGCCCCTCCGGATGAAAAACTGTTTTTT
TRBV28	-	-	12	TRBJ2-7	CASGRGLYEQYF	TGTGCCAGCGGGCGGGGCCTATACGAGCAGTACTTC
TRBV20-1	-	-	11	TRBJ1-2	CSARQNYGYTF	TGCAGTGCTAGACAGAACTATGGCTACACCTTC
TRBV25-1	-	-	14	TRBJ2-3	CASTHRKRRVTQYF	TGTGCCAGCACTCACCGAAAACGCAGGGTGACGCAGTATTTT
TRBV18	TRBD2	-	17	TRBJ2-1	CASSTTSGTNSYNEQFF	TGTGCCAGCTCCACCACCTCCGGGACTAACTCCTACAATGAGCAGTTCTTC
TRBV4-1	-	-	15	TRBJ1-4	CASSRSTHYSEKLFF	TGCGCCAGCAGCAGATCGACACACTACTCTGAAAAACTGTTTTTT
TRBV6-5	-	-	11	TRBJ1-2	CASSESYGYTF	TGTGCCAGCAGTGAAAGCTATGGCTACACCTTC
TRBV9	-	-	11	TRBJ1-2	CASRGLYGYTF	TGTGCCAGCAGGGGACTCTATGGCTACACCTTC
TRBV5-8	-	-	16	TRBJ1-2	CASSFHLSGSAYGYTF	TGTGCCAGCAGCTTCCATTTATCAGGGTCGGCCTATGGCTACACCTTC
TRBV29-1	TRBD2	once	15	TRBJ2-1	CSVWTSGRHYNEQFF	TGCAGCGTTTGGACTAGCGGGAGACACTACAATGAGCAGTTCTTC